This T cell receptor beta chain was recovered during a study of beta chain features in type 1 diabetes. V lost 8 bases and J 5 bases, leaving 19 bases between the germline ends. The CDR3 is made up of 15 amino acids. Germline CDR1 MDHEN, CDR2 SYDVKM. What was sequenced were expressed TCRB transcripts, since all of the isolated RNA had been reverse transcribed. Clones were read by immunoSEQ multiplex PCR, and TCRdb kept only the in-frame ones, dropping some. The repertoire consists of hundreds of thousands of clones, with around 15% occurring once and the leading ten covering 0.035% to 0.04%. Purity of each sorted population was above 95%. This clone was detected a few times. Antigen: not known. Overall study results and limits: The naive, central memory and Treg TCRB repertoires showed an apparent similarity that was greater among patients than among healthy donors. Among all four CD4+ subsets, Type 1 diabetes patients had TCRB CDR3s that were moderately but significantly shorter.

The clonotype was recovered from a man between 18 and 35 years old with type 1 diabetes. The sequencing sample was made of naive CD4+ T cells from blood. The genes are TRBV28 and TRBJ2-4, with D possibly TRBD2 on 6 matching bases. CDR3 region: CASLSGSGNENIQYF. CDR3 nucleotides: TGTGCCAGCCTAAGCGGGTCGGGCAACGAAAACATTCAGTACTTC.